The 16 T cell receptor beta chains in this list originate from one sample, sequenced in a study of blood T cell repertoires in COVID-19. The table came from immunoSEQ multiplex PCR; TCRdb's copy has only in-frame clones and leaves some out. The data show a few hundred thousand clones, around nine tenths seen once. The sample was peripheral blood. These receptors all come from a woman aged 55-70 years with COVID-19, enrolled during active disease.

V is TRBV6-5 and J is TRBJ1-2, with D tentatively TRBD1 (5 bases). This CDR3 region has 14 residues. Trimming cost V 7 bases and J 6 bases, with 18 bases left between them. Germline values: CDR1 MNHEY, CDR2 SVGAGI. The CDR3 DNA reads as TGTGCCAGCACCGATGACGGGGGTTACGATGGCTACACCTTC. It codes for CASTDDGGYDGYTF.

CDR3 residues: CASSLRGQNYGYTF. CDR3 nucleotide sequence: TGTGCCAGCAGCTTAAGGGGGCAAAACTATGGCTACACCTTC. The chain links TRBV11-1 to TRBJ1-2; 7 nucleotides match TRBD1. In germline, CDR1 is SGHAT, CDR2 FQDESV (reference sequence). CDR3 size: 14 residues. The V segment lost 2 bases and the J segment 2 bases; nucleotides outside the gene matches: 2. The full variable domain, completed using reference TRBV11-1 and TRBJ1-2, is EAEVAQSPRYKITEKSQAVAFWCDPISGHATLYWYRQILGQGPELLVQFQDESVVDDSQLPKDRFSAERLKGVDSTLKIQPAELGDSAMYLCASSLRGQNYGYTFGSGTRLTVV.

Only one count was recorded for this clone. The chain recombines TRBV6-5 with TRBJ2-7; tentatively, D is TRBD1 (7 bases). From germline, CDR1 is MNHEY and CDR2 SVGAGI. With 7 bases removed from V and 1 base from J, the gap between germline ends came to 17 bases. CDR3 length equals 15 residues. In nucleotides, the CDR3 is TGTGCCAGCACTGCAAGGGACAGCGGGTCCTACGAGCAGTACTTC. It encodes CASTARDSGSYEQYF.

V gene TRBV4-2 combines with J gene TRBJ1-2; D is undetermined. V dropped 0 bases and J dropped 7 bases, with 9 bases sitting between them. This CDR3 region has 13 residues. Looked up from germline, CDR1 is LGHNA and CDR2 is YNFKEQ. The CDR3 region is CASSQEEFSGYTF. The CDR3 DNA sequence: TGTGCCAGCAGCCAAGAGGAGTTTAGTGGCTACACCTTC.

The chain links TRBV3-1 (or the pseudogene TRBV3-2) to TRBJ2-7; 10 positions match TRBD2. Germline V gives CDR1 LGHDT, CDR2 YNNKEL (reference sequence). The CDR3 covers 17 residues. The V and J ends lost 1 base and 1 base, in that order; junction bases with no gene match: 7. The CDR3 DNA reads as TGTGCCAGCAGCCAAGTGAAAGCGGGGGGGCCTTCCTACGAGCAGTACTTC. Its translation is CASSQVKAGGPSYEQYF.

The genes are TRBV30 and TRBJ2-5; 7 bases agree with TRBD1. The CDR3 totals 17 residues. V was pared by 2 bases and J by 1 base, with 13 bases of the junction left unmatched. Germline CDR1 reads GTSNPN; CDR2 reads SVGIG (reference sequence). CDR3 in DNA: TGTGCCTGGAGTAGTCCGGGACAGTCAACTTTCCAAGAGACCCAGTACTTC. It encodes CAWSSPGQSTFQETQYF.

This chain uses TRBV9 with TRBJ2-1, with a possible D match to TRBD2 (5 bases). Trimming shortened V by 4 bases and J by 7 bases, and 18 bases separated the two germline ends. Looked up from germline, CDR1 is SGDLS and CDR2 is YYNGEE. CDR3 length: 15 amino acids. The CDR3 coding sequence is TGTGCCAGCAGCACTCCCGGGGTGGGAGAGAATGAGCAGTTCTTC. This gives the protein CASSTPGVGENEQFF. Variable domain in full (rest from reference TRBV9 and TRBJ2-1): DSGVTQTPKHLITATGQRVTLRCSPRSGDLSVYWYQQSLDQGLQFLIQYYNGEERAKGNILERFSAQQFPDLHSELNLSSLELGDSALYFCASSTPGVGENEQFFGPGTRLTVL.

The V call is TRBV2, the J call TRBJ2-7, with a possible D match to TRBD1 (6 bases). The germline CDR1 and CDR2 sequences are SNHLY and FYNNEI. V was pared by 4 bases and J by 2 bases, with 9 bases between. This CDR3 contains 13 residues. For the CDR3, the DNA is TGTGCCAGCAGTGCACAGGGTACCTACGAGCAGTACTTC. Amino acids: CASSAQGTYEQYF.

This clone was seen just once. The chain carries TRBV12-3 or TRBV12-4 and TRBJ1-2; no definite D call. V lost 8 bases and J lost 8, with 18 bases in between. The CDR3 consists of 13 residues. The CDR3 spells CASARAAAEGYTF. The CDR3 nucleotides are TGTGCCAGCGCCCGGGCGGCAGCGGAGGGCTACACCTTC.

The genes are TRBV27 and TRBJ1-6; a weak D match, TRBD1 (5 bases). The V end was cut by 1 base, the J end by 7 bases, with 11 bases between. This CDR3 has 15 residues. Germline-derived CDR1 and CDR2 are MNHEY and SMNVEV (reference sequence). The CDR3 coding sequence is TGTGCCAGCAGTTTATATCAGGGTGCAAATTCACCCCTCCACTTT. This sequence encodes CASSLYQGANSPLHF.

This chain joins TRBV19 and TRBJ2-3; 7 bases fit TRBD1. After removal of 5 bases from V and 2 bases from J, the junction contained 7 bases not matched to a gene. CDR1 and CDR2 from the germline V gene are LNHDA and SQIVND (reference sequence). This CDR3 contains 15 residues. In nucleotides, the CDR3 is TGTGCCAGTAGTTCAGGGACAGTTAACACAGATACGCAGTATTTT. As protein: CASSSGTVNTDTQYF.

This clone showed up just once. V usage is TRBV6-2 or TRBV6-3 and J usage is TRBJ2-7; 8 nucleotides match TRBD2. CDR3 length: 17 amino acids. Per germline, CDR1 MNHEY and CDR2 SVGEGT. The trim removed 5 bases at V and 7 bases at J, leaving 19 bases unmatched. The CDR3 loop is CASSPGWVAGTPFEQYF. CDR3 in DNA: TGTGCCAGCAGTCCGGGGTGGGTAGCGGGGACCCCCTTTGAGCAGTACTTC.

The rearrangement joins TRBV27 to TRBJ2-1, with D maybe TRBD1 (6 bases). The CDR3 loop spans 14 amino acids. Deletions cut 7 bases from V and 3 bases from J, with 13 bases between. The V gene's germline CDR1 is MNHEY and CDR2 SMNVEV (reference sequence). Here the CDR3 reads CASKTGLGYNEQFF. CDR3 in DNA: TGTGCCAGCAAGACAGGACTTGGCTACAATGAGCAGTTCTTC.

On this clone itself: One junction end disagrees with the germline gene, perhaps due to a read error. V gene TRBV5-6 combines with J gene TRBJ1-4; 8 bases are a match to TRBD1. Per the germline V gene, CDR1 is SGHDT and CDR2 is YYEEEE. The CDR3 runs to 15 residues. The CDR3 bases are TGTGCCAGCAGCGAAACAGGGGGTCCTAGCCCCGAGGTTAAATTT. It codes for CASSETGGPSPEVKF.

This clone was recorded a few times. V usage is TRBV18 and J usage is TRBJ2-7, with a possible D match to TRBD2 (5 bases). CDR3 length equals 15 residues. CDR1 is KGHSH and CDR2 is LQKENI in the germline V gene. Between the trimmed V and J ends, which lost 4 bases and 2 bases, there was a span of 15 bases. This CDR3 is CASSLRGQATYEQYF. CDR3 nucleotides: TGTGCCAGCTCACTTCGAGGGCAGGCGACCTACGAGCAGTACTTC.

J is TRBJ2-2 and V is TRBV10-2, with 9 bases identical to TRBD1. Trimming at V came to 6 bases and at J to 10 bases, leaving 6 bases not matched to a gene. Per the germline V gene, CDR1 is WSHSY and CDR2 is SAAADI. This CDR3 region has 13 residues. This chain's CDR3 is CASSYRGLEELFF. The CDR3 nucleotides read TGCGCCAGCAGCTACAGGGGGCTTGAGGAGCTGTTTTTT.